This TCR beta chain comes out of a study of cytomegalovirus exposure and HLA in healthy donors. Overall study findings and caveats: Specificity of a few CMV-associated chains for CMV antigens was verified in vitro. In a later analysis, HLA-associated TCR beta chains were more clonally expanded than equally common others.

The CDR3 is made up of 14 amino acids. V shed 3 bases and J shed 11 bases, with 19 bases lying between them. From germline, CDR1 is KGHSH and CDR2 LQKENI. Comment on this clone: Its antigen is not identified. Other DNA sequences in this sample translate to the same CDR3.

At collection, donors were nominally healthy, but unrecorded immune exposures were probable. 13 Jbeta primers and 60 Vbeta primers were used for the PCR. Using immunoSEQ multiplex PCR, the repertoire was profiled, and TCRdb retains in-frame clones only, with some absent. This repertoire includes around 70,000 clones. The receptor was derived from a woman between 35 and 50 years old in good health and CMV-seropositive. The rearrangement joins TRBV18 to TRBJ1-1; D gene ambiguous. Sample: PBMCs. CDR3 residues: CASSPGTGIEEAFF. Written as DNA, the CDR3 is TGTGCCAGCTCACCCGGCACCGGGATAGAAGAGGCTTTCTTT.